This T cell receptor beta chain was sequenced for a study of T-cell reconstitution after alpha-beta-depleted transplantation in children. The CDR3 is 15 amino acids. The V gene's germline CDR1 is SGHRS and CDR2 YFSETQ. Trimming removed 3 bases from V and 1 base from J, with 13 bases in between. A library of TCRbeta sequences, prepared with unique molecular identifiers, was generated. In TCRdb, the PCR reads were re-called with MiXCR into one record per CDR3 protein. The profile shows around 200,000 distinct CDR3 sequences, around 10% of them singletons. The receptor's source is a human donor who donated a stem cell graft to a child with acute lymphoblastic leukemia. The rearrangement joins TRBV5-1 to TRBJ1-1, with D perhaps TRBD1 (5 bases). Material: PBMCs from the stem cell graft donor, obtained from the stem cell graft. The CDR3 reads CASSSRGRQNTEAFF. The CDR3 bases are TGCGCCAGCAGCTCCCGGGGACGGCAGAACACTGAAGCTTTCTTT.